This TCR beta chain was identified in a study of identical twins. Broader study findings: Within cord blood, abundant beta clonotypes carried fewer insertions, but memory repertoires showed no such trend. The presence of invariant MAIT and iNKT cells could partly confound analyses of zero-insertion sequences.

A universal primer site was incorporated via template switching, and the cDNA contained unique molecular identifiers. MiXCR, run by TCRdb on the 5' RACE reads, gives a single entry per CDR3 protein. The sample carries 250,000 to 350,000 distinct CDR3 sequences, around 9.7% recorded once. The germline V and J ends were trimmed by 1 base and 2 bases, with 10 bases remaining between them. CDR1 SGHTA and CDR2 FQGNSA come from the germline V gene. The CDR3 contains 15 residues. This clonotype was found many times. Its antigen is not known. Another study also made use of these data, one on yellow fever vaccine responses in identical twins.

The origin of this receptor is a woman aged 18-35 years in good health. V usage is TRBV7-2 and J usage is TRBJ2-3; weak D call: TRBD2 (5 bases). The specimen sequenced was CD8+ T cells sorted from blood. This chain's CDR3 is CASSLGGATTDTQYF. CDR3 in DNA: TGTGCCAGCAGCTTAGGGGGAGCAACCACAGATACGCAGTATTTT. The entire variable domain, with the rest obtained from reference TRBV7-2 and TRBJ2-3, is as follows: GAGVSQSPSNKVTEKGKDVELRCDPISGHTALYWYRQSLGQGLEFLIYFQGNSAPDKSGLPSDRFSAERTGGSVSTLTIQRTQQEDSAVYLCASSLGGATTDTQYFGPGTRLTVL.